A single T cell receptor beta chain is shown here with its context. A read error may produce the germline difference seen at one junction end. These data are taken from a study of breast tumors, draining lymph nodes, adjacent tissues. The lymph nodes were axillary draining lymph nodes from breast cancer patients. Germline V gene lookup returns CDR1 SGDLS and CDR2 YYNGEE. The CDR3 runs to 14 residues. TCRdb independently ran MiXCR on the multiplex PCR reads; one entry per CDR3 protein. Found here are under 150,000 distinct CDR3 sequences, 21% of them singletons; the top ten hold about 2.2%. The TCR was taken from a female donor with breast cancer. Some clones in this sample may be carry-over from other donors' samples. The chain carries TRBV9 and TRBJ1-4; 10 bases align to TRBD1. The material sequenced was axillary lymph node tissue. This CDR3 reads CASSADRGLEKLSF. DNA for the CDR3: TGTGCCAGCAGCGCGGACAGGGGGTTGGAAAAACTGTCTTTT.